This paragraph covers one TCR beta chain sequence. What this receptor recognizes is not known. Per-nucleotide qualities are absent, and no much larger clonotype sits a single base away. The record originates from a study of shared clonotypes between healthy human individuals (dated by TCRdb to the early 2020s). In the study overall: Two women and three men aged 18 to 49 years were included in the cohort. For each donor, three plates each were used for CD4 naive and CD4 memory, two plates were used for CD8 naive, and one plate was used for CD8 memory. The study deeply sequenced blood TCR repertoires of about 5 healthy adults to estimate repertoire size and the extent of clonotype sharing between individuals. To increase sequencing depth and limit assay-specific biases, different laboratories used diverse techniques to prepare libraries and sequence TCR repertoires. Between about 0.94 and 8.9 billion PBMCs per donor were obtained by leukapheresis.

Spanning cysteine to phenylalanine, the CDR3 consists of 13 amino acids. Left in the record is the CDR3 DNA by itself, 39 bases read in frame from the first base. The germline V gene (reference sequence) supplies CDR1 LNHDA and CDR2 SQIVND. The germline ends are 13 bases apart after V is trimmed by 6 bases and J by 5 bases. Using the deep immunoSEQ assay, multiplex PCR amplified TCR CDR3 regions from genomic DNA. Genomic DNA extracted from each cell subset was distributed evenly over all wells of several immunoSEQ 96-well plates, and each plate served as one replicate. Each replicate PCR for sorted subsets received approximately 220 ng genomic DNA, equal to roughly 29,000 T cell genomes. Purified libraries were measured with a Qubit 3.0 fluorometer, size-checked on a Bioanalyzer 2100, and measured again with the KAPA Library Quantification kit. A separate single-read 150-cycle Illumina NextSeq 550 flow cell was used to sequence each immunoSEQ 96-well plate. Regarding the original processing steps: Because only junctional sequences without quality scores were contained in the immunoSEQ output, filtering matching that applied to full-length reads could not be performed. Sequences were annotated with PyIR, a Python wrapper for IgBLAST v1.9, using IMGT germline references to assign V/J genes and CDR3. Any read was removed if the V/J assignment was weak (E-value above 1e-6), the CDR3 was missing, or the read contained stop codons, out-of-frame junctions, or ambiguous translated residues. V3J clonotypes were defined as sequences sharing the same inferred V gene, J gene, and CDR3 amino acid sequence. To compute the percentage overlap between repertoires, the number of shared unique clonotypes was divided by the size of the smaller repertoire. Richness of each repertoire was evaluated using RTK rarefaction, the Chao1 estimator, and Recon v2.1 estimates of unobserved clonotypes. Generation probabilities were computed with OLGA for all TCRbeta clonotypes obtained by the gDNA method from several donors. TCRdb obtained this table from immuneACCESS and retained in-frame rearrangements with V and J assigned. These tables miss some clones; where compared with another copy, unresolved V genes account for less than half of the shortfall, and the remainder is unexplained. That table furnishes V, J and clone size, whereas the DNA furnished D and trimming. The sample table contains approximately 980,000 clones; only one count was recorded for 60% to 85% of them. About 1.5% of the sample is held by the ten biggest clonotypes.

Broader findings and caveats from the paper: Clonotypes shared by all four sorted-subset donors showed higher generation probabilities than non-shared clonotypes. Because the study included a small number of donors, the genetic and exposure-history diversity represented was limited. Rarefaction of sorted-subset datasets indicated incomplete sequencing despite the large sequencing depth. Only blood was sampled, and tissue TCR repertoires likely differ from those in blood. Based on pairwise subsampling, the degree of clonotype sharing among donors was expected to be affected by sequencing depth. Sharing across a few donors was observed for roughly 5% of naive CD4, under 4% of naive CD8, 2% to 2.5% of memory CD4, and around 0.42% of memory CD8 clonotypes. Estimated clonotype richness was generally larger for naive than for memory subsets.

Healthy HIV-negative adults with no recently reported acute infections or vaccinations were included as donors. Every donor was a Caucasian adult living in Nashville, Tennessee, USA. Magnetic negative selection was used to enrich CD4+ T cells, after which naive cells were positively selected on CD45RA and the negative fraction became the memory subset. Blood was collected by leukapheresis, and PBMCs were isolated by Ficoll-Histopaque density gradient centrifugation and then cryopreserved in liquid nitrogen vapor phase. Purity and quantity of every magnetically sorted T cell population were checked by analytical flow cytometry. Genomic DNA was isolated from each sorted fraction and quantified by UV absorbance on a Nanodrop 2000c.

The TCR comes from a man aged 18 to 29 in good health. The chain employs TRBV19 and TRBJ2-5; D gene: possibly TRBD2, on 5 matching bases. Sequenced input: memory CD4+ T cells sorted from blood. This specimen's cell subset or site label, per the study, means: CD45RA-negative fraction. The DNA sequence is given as TGTGCCAGTAGGGACCCTGGGAGTGAGACCCAGTACTTC. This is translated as CASRDPGSETQYF.